The rows below give T cell receptor beta chains drawn from one sample of a study of response to subunit inactivated influenza vaccine. TCRdb itself ran the RT-PCR reads through MiXCR, one entry per CDR3 protein. The table shows hundreds of thousands of distinct CDR3 sequences, with roughly 13% occurring only once. Material: PBMCs from blood, obtained approximately 15 days before vaccination. The receptors stem from a man aged 45-65 years who received an inactivated influenza vaccine. Both conserved end residues are part of each CDR3. Each record gives: V gene, D gene, clone size, J gene, CDR3 protein, CDR3 DNA. D genes are given only for firm matches. Expanded clones are given a class, and other clones once, few, many or no size at all.

TRBV7-6,TRBD2,.,TRBJ2-3,CASRWTSFSTDTQYF,TGTGCCAGCAGATGGACTAGCTTTAGCACAGATACGCAGTATTTT
TRBV6-1,.,few,TRBJ1-2,CASSEYVWDSYGYTF,TGTGCCAGCAGTGAATATGTTTGGGATTCCTATGGCTACACCTTC
TRBV7-2,TRBD2,.,TRBJ2-1,CASSFSGMNPNEQFF,TGTGCCAGCAGCTTTAGCGGGATGAACCCCAATGAGCAGTTCTTC
TRBV4-2,.,.,TRBJ2-7,CASSQEEETRVGEQYF,TGTGCCAGCAGCCAAGAGGAAGAGACTAGGGTGGGCGAGCAGTACTTC
TRBV5-4,.,few,TRBJ2-4,CASSLAPGSLIAKNIQYF,TGTGCCAGCAGCTTGGCCCCGGGATCCCTTATAGCCAAAAACATTCAGTACTTC
TRBV3-1,.,few,TRBJ1-6,CASSQERPNSPLHF,TGTGCCAGCAGCCAAGAGAGGCCAAATTCACCCCTCCACTTT
TRBV6-1,.,.,TRBJ1-2,CASRQPGVVYGYTF,TGTGCCAGCAGGCAACCCGGGGTCGTCTATGGCTACACCTTC
TRBV12-3/TRBV12-4,TRBD2,few,TRBJ2-7,CASRGLAGSSYEQYF,TGTGCCAGCAGGGGACTAGCGGGGAGCTCCTACGAGCAGTACTTC
TRBV7-9,.,.,TRBJ2-1,CASSPGGSVVRDNEQFF,TGTGCCAGCAGCCCCGGAGGCTCTGTAGTAAGGGACAATGAGCAGTTCTTC
TRBV5-1,.,many,TRBJ1-1,CASSLEWGTEAFF,TGCGCCAGCAGCTTGGAATGGGGGACTGAAGCTTTCTTT
TRBV4-1,TRBD2,.,TRBJ2-7,CASSRGLAGGAVKYEQYF,TGCGCCAGCAGCCGGGGACTAGCGGGGGGGGCGGTCAAATACGAGCAGTACTTC
TRBV28,.,.,TRBJ2-3,CASSRGSVRRRTDTQYF,TGTGCCAGCAGTCGAGGATCGGTCCGCCGCCGCACAGATACGCAGTATTTT
TRBV4-1,.,.,TRBJ1-4,CASSQEQGSNEKLFF,TGCGCCAGCAGCCAAGAACAGGGATCTAATGAAAAACTGTTTTTT
TRBV5-5,TRBD2,few,TRBJ2-1,CASSPGLGFYNEQFF,TGTGCCAGCAGCCCGGGACTAGGGTTCTACAATGAGCAGTTCTTC
TRBV6-1,TRBD2,few,TRBJ2-1,CASKNRGTNYNEQFF,TGTGCCAGCAAGAATAGAGGGACTAACTACAATGAGCAGTTCTTC
TRBV9,TRBD2,few,TRBJ2-5,CASSVGLGTSGQETQYF,TGTGCCAGCAGCGTAGGCCTCGGGACTAGCGGGCAAGAGACCCAGTACTTC
TRBV10-3,TRBD1,many,TRBJ2-5,CAIRKTGEAAQYF,TGTGCCATCAGGAAAACAGGGGAAGCAGCCCAGTACTTC
TRBV27,.,many,TRBJ2-3,CASSFKLGGLRGTDTQYF,TGTGCCAGCAGTTTTAAACTAGGAGGCCTCCGAGGCACAGATACGCAGTATTTT
TRBV12-3/TRBV12-4,.,many,TRBJ2-3,CASSFGNTVLATDTQYF,TGTGCCAGCAGTTTCGGGAACACGGTTCTGGCCACAGATACGCAGTATTTT
TRBV18,.,few,TRBJ1-4,CASSSNGQYEKLFF,TGTGCCAGCTCTTCGAACGGACAGTATGAAAAACTGTTTTTT
TRBV10-3,.,few,TRBJ1-2,CAIRQTEDYGYTF,TGTGCCATCAGGCAGACAGAAGACTATGGCTACACCTTC
TRBV7-9,TRBD2,.,TRBJ2-2,CASSLELAVGELFF,TGTGCCAGCAGCTTAGAACTAGCGGTCGGGGAGCTGTTTTTT
TRBV7-9,.,.,TRBJ2-2,CASSLILRTESPGELFF,TGTGCCAGCAGCTTAATTCTTCGGACCGAGTCACCCGGGGAGCTGTTTTTT
TRBV6-2/TRBV6-3,.,.,TRBJ1-5,CASSYEVGIGNQPQHF,TGTGCCAGCAGTTACGAGGTGGGGATTGGCAATCAGCCCCAGCATTTT
TRBV20-1,.,.,TRBJ2-1,CSAEYREGQFF,TGCAGTGCAGAATACAGGGAGGGGCAGTTCTTC
TRBV12-3/TRBV12-4,TRBD1,many,TRBJ1-4,CASSPGQGNEKLFF,TGTGCCAGCAGTCCGGGACAGGGGAATGAAAAACTGTTTTTT
TRBV28,.,.,TRBJ1-5,CASSRTTGGYQPQHF,TGTGCCAGCAGTCGTACCACTGGGGGGTATCAGCCCCAGCATTTT
TRBV7-6,TRBD2,.,TRBJ2-1,CASSVVISGGINEQFF,TGTGCCAGCAGCGTCGTGATTAGCGGGGGGATCAATGAGCAGTTCTTC
TRBV29-1,TRBD2,.,TRBJ2-1,CSAGRGSYNEQFF,TGCAGCGCTGGGAGGGGCTCCTACAATGAGCAGTTCTTC
TRBV9,.,.,TRBJ1-1,CASSAQMAGGTEAFF,TGTGCCAGCAGCGCCCAGATGGCCGGGGGGACTGAAGCTTTCTTT
TRBV6-2/TRBV6-3,.,few,TRBJ1-5,CASSYSSSRRNQPQHF,TGTGCCAGCAGTTACTCGAGTTCCCGGAGGAATCAGCCCCAGCATTTT
TRBV6-6,TRBD1,many,TRBJ1-1,CASSLTGITEAFF,TGTGCCAGCAGCCTGACAGGGATCACTGAAGCTTTCTTT
TRBV5-4,TRBD1,.,TRBJ2-7,CASRFQGADEQYF,TGTGCCAGCCGTTTCCAGGGGGCAGACGAGCAGTACTTC
TRBV7-2,TRBD1,few,TRBJ1-5,CASSPMTGGNQPQHF,TGTGCCAGCAGCCCAATGACAGGGGGCAATCAGCCCCAGCATTTT
TRBV7-2,.,.,TRBJ1-2,CASSLSSGGTYGYTF,TGTGCCAGCAGCCTTAGTTCGGGGGGGACCTATGGCTACACCTTC
TRBV6-1,.,.,TRBJ2-1,CASTKDGAYNEQFF,TGTGCCAGCACCAAGGACGGCGCCTACAATGAGCAGTTCTTC
TRBV27,.,.,TRBJ2-7,CASSLRPGITYEQYF,TGTGCCAGCAGTCTTCGGCCAGGGATTACCTACGAGCAGTACTTC
TRBV6-5,TRBD2,.,TRBJ2-1,CASSYSNLAGYNEQFF,TGTGCCAGCAGTTACTCTAACCTAGCGGGGTACAATGAGCAGTTCTTC
TRBV9,.,.,TRBJ2-7,CASSVGIGGYEQYF,TGTGCCAGCAGCGTAGGAATAGGGGGCTACGAGCAGTACTTC
TRBV15,TRBD2,.,TRBJ2-1,CATSRDGGEGAEQFF,TGTGCCACCAGCAGAGATGGGGGGGAAGGGGCTGAGCAGTTCTTC
TRBV5-5,.,few,TRBJ1-1,CASSFFQGRTEAFF,TGTGCCAGCAGCTTCTTTCAGGGTCGGACTGAAGCTTTCTTT
TRBV18,.,.,TRBJ2-5,CASSPGRTETQYF,TGTGCCAGCTCACCGGGAAGGACCGAGACCCAGTACTTC
TRBV7-2,.,many,TRBJ2-1,CASSLNEAGYNEQFF,TGTGCCAGCAGCTTAAATGAGGCCGGGTACAATGAGCAGTTCTTC
TRBV4-1,.,few,TRBJ2-7,CASSQSVRAYEQYF,TGCGCCAGCAGCCAATCGGTCAGAGCCTACGAGCAGTACTTC
TRBV7-3,.,.,TRBJ2-1,CASSVRGELANEQFF,TGTGCCAGCAGCGTCAGGGGAGAGCTAGCGAATGAGCAGTTCTTC
TRBV27,.,many,TRBJ2-2,CASTPLDRNTGELFF,TGTGCCAGCACCCCTCTCGACAGAAACACCGGGGAGCTGTTTTTT
TRBV24-1,.,few,TRBJ2-1,CATSDLTGFWFF,TGTGCCACCAGTGATTTGACAGGGTTTTGGTTCTTC
TRBV4-1,.,.,TRBJ2-3,CAAPIRAVPTDTQYF,TGCGCCGCCCCCATACGTGCGGTGCCCACAGATACGCAGTATTTT
TRBV6-5,.,.,TRBJ2-1,CASSSGRGRSYNEQFF,TGTGCCAGCAGTTCAGGACGGGGACGCTCTTACAATGAGCAGTTCTTC
TRBV28,TRBD2,.,TRBJ2-5,CASSYAGGETQYF,TGTGCCAGCAGTTACGCGGGGGGAGAGACCCAGTACTTC
TRBV5-1,TRBD2,.,TRBJ2-5,CASNLAGGTEDQYF,TGCGCCAGCAACCTAGCGGGGGGAACTGAGGACCAGTACTTC
TRBV7-2,TRBD2,few,TRBJ2-1,CASSRKIAGGGDEQFF,TGTGCCAGCAGCCGGAAGATAGCGGGGGGTGGTGATGAGCAGTTCTTC
TRBV20-1,.,few,TRBJ1-1,CSARKTRDNTYEAFF,TGCAGTGCTAGAAAAACCCGGGACAATACGTACGAAGCTTTCTTT
TRBV28,.,few,TRBJ2-2,CASSSAFPGRSELFF,TGTGCCAGCAGTTCCGCGTTCCCGGGACGCTCGGAGCTGTTTTTT
TRBV6-2/TRBV6-3,.,.,TRBJ2-1,CASIPGRGWGAYEQFF,TGTGCCAGCATCCCCGGACGCGGGTGGGGAGCATATGAGCAGTTCTTC